This TCR beta chain was profiled in a study of cytomegalovirus exposure and HLA in healthy donors. It was healthy bone marrow donors who served as donors. With 60 Vbeta and 13 Jbeta primers, the PCR was carried out. Libraries were prepared by immunoSEQ multiplex PCR; TCRdb keeps only in-frame clonotypes and omits some of them. The data show 95,000 to 150,000 clones, with around three quarters seen just once and around 5.8% held by the top ten. CDR3 length equals 15 residues. Per germline, CDR1 MNHNS and CDR2 SASEGT. With V trimmed by 4 bases and J by 1 base, 3 bases remained unmatched. Points on this clone: Its antigen is unidentified.

Broader study findings: Solely CMV serostatus was available to characterize immune exposure. The presence/absence work took it that sequencing depth was about the same across donors. Within an earlier analysis, most TCR beta V segments proved productive either about 90% or about 30% of the time.

The clonotype comes from a man younger than 35 in good health and CMV-seropositive. The gene calls are TRBV6-1 and TRBJ2-5, with TRBD2 matching over 10 bases. Sequencing was performed on PBMCs. The CDR3 region has the DNA TGTGCCAGCAGTGGACTAGCGGGTCTCCAAGAGACCCAGTACTTC. It encodes CASSGLAGLQETQYF.